Sequencing of this T cell receptor beta chain was carried out in a study of tumor and adjacent non-tumor tissue in lung cancer (dated by TCRdb to the late 2010s). Regarding the research as a whole: By cancer type, the cohort comprised approximately 12 adenocarcinoma patients, 2 squamous cell carcinoma patients and 1 small cell lung cancer patient. The 15 enrolled patients, of whom 10 were men and 5 were women, were aged 31 to 76 years and were diagnosed with TNM stage I to III disease. The study compared bulk TCRbeta repertoires from lung tumor tissue and matched distant non-tumor lung tissue of more than 12 lung cancer patients. More than 25 paired specimens, one tumor and one normal lung sample per patient, were profiled by TCRbeta CDR3 sequencing. Sequencing produced about 130 million productive TCRbeta reads in total, an average of approximately 4 million reads per sample.

A remark on this clonotype: It lacks a known antigen. Its ends do not fully match the called genes, so a read error is possible.

The CDR3, from cysteine to phenylalanine, totals 14 residues. Just the 42-base CDR3 DNA is kept, in frame starting at base 1. Library preparation was by multiplex PCR. The sample was run on an Illumina HiSeq 2500. TCRbeta libraries were constructed through three rounds of nested PCR with primers (Table S4) according to protocols adapted from ARM-PCR. Before sequencing, PCR products of 200-500 bp were excised from the gel and purified with the QIAquick gel extraction kit. The authors' pipeline ran thus. Trimmomatic was used to clean the reads, FLASH was used to merge the reads into complete CDR3 sequences, and MiTCR was used to assign the reads to V(D)J germline segments. Clonal diversity was calculated as the inverse Simpson's index using VDJtools. In-frame sequences without a premature stop codon were defined as productive reads. TCRdb trimmed public reads at Q25 via fastp, called clones via MiXCR and kept in-frame beta chains. All rows with the same CDR3 protein become a single entry with the most common DNA and genes. TCRdb, rather than the study authors, made the V and J calls. The sample table holds over 60,000 distinct CDR3 sequences, of which roughly 80% were seen once. Approximately 12% of the sample is held by the ten biggest clonotypes.

Beyond this particular receptor, the publication reports: With only around 15 patients in the cohort, the authors noted that larger samples and more detailed clinical data are needed. In normal lung, the top 100 clones accounted for a significantly larger cumulative share of the repertoire than in tumor tissue. Tumor tissue showed significantly greater TCR diversity (inverse Simpson) than normal lung tissue (around 450 vs 150, P = 0.0075, Mann-Whitney U test). Peripheral blood was not sequenced, so blood TCRbeta repertoires were not examined in the lung cancer patients of the study. Significantly higher TCR diversity was found in younger patients, and higher tumor TCR diversity was associated with shorter overall and disease-free survival. The sequencing platform is not named in the methods, and unique molecular identifiers are not mentioned.

RNA was isolated from bulk unsorted tissue, and RNA quality was assessed with a NanoDrop ND-1000 and an Agilent 2100. The donors were newly diagnosed lung cancer patients admitted for thoracic surgery in China from August to November 2014 who had not received prior chemotherapy. Patients who had received previous radiotherapy or chemotherapy, or who had another concurrent cancer, were excluded from the study. Surgical tissue pieces of roughly 1-2.2 cm3 were preserved in RNAlater solution and stored at -80 °C until use. Specimen: lung tumor tissue. The receptor chain draws on TRBV12-3 or TRBV12-4 and TRBJ2-7; the D gene assignment is ambiguous. The sequence came from a woman in her forties or fifties with non-small cell lung cancer. The nucleotide sequence is TGTGCCAGCAGTTTAATTGGTGGACCCTACGGGCAGTACTTC. This codes for CASSLIGGPYGQYF.